The 32 T cell receptor beta chains in this list originate from one sample, sequenced in a study of blood T cells in healthy people across ages. Combining a sample-barcoded 5' primer with a J-beta primer mix, a second PCR ran for roughly 7 to 12 cycles. One entry per CDR3 protein results from TCRdb running MiXCR on the 5' RACE reads. Here the sample spans about 750,000 distinct CDR3 sequences, approximately 53% being singletons. The specimen was blood. The receptors were sampled from an elderly man in good health.

The rearrangement uses TRBV11-2 and TRBJ2-2, with D possibly TRBD1 on 5 matching bases. Germline lookup yields CDR1 SGHAT and CDR2 FQNNGV. The CDR3 sequence is 15 residues long. Between the trimmed V and J ends, which lost 1 base and 4 bases, there was a span of 10 bases. This chain's CDR3 is CASSLGPGSTGELFF. CDR3 DNA sequence: TGTGCCAGCAGCTTAGGGCCAGGGTCCACCGGGGAGCTGTTTTTT.

The V gene is TRBV7-3, the J gene TRBJ2-5, with TRBD1 matching over 7 bases. Germline V lookup: CDR1 SGHTA, CDR2 FQGTGA. V was pared by 5 bases and J by 11 bases, with 17 bases of the junction left unmatched. This CDR3 spans 15 amino acids. The DNA of the CDR3 is TGTGCCAGCAGCCCCGGACAGGTCCTATTGGAGGAGCAGTACTTC. Protein: CASSPGQVLLEEQYF. The full variable domain, with the rest looked up from reference TRBV7-3 and TRBJ2-5, is GAGVSQTPSNKVTEKGKYVELRCDPISGHTALYWYRQSLGQGPEFLIYFQGTGAADDSGLPNDRFFAVRPEGSVSTLKIQRTERGDSAVYLCASSPGQVLLEEQYFGPGTRLLVL.

This clonotype was picked up a small number of times. The rearrangement links TRBV29-1 to TRBJ2-7; 7 nucleotides align to TRBD1. The CDR3 runs 13 residues. Germline V gene data show CDR1 as SQVTM and CDR2 as ANQGSEA. V trimming: 6 bases; J trimming: 3 bases; junction bases outside the gene matches: 8. The CDR3 is CSVRQGTYYEQYF. The CDR3 DNA reads as TGCAGCGTCCGACAGGGAACTTACTACGAGCAGTACTTC.

This clonotype has just one count. The chain recombines TRBV12-3 or TRBV12-4 with TRBJ2-1; 11 nucleotides match TRBD1. CDR3 length equals 16 residues. V shed 3 bases, J shed 5 bases, and the junction held 6 bases outside the gene matches. CDR3 protein: CASSFSDRGLDNEQFF. The CDR3 DNA follows: TGTGCCAGCAGTTTTTCGGACAGGGGGCTGGACAATGAGCAGTTCTTC.

V and J are TRBV27 and TRBJ2-5, with 9 bases that match TRBD2. J gave up 5 bases and V 6 bases, and 10 bases lay outside the gene matches. This CDR3 contains 15 residues. CDR1 is MNHEY and CDR2 is SMNVEV in the germline V gene (reference sequence). This chain's CDR3 is CASSPGLALRETQYF. For the CDR3, the DNA is TGTGCCAGCAGCCCAGGACTAGCGCTGAGGGAGACCCAGTACTTC.

This rearrangement joins TRBV24-1 to TRBJ2-5; 10 nucleotides match TRBD1. The germline V gene has CDR1 KGHDR and CDR2 SFDVKD. The CDR3 is made up of 15 amino acids. The V segment lost 4 bases and the J segment 11 bases; nucleotides outside the gene matches: 12. CDR3 sequence reads: CATSESGTGAFVQYF. CDR3 bases: TGTGCCACCAGTGAGTCCGGGACAGGGGCTTTTGTGCAGTACTTC.

The chain couples TRBV28 to TRBJ2-5; D may correspond to TRBD1 or TRBD2 (5 bases each). Germline V CDR1 and CDR2: MDHEN, SYDVKM. The CDR3 runs to 15 residues. V lost 3 bases and J lost 5, with 16 bases in between. The CDR3 region has the DNA TGTGCCAGCAGTTTCATCGGGGCCGAAAGGGAGACCCAGTACTTC. Amino acid sequence: CASSFIGAERETQYF.

This clonotype occurred many times. The V and J genes are TRBV12-3 or TRBV12-4 and TRBJ2-7; 11 bases are a match to TRBD2. The CDR3 runs to 14 residues. After removal of 3 bases from V and 5 bases from J, the junction contained 3 bases not matched to a gene. The CDR3 region is CASSLLAGGNEQYF. CDR3 DNA: TGTGCCAGCAGTTTGTTAGCGGGAGGGAACGAGCAGTACTTC.

The chain has TRBV7-9 and TRBJ2-4; possible D gene TRBD2, 6 bases. Trimming removed 1 base at V and 2 bases at J, with 15 bases between. The CDR3 length is 17 residues. CDR1 and CDR2 (germline): SEHNR, FQNEAQ (reference sequence). In DNA, the CDR3 is TGTGCCAGCAGCTTAGGGGGAGCGGGCGCCTCCAAAAACATTCAGTACTTC. Its protein product is CASSLGGAGASKNIQYF.

The rearrangement joins TRBV7-2 to TRBJ2-5, with D perhaps TRBD2 (6 bases). The CDR3 is made up of 17 amino acids. V gave up 1 base and J gave up 5 bases, with 20 bases separating them. Germline values: CDR1 SGHTA, CDR2 FQGNSA. This CDR3 reads CASSLGHMRSRGETQYF. The CDR3 nucleotides read TGTGCCAGCAGCTTAGGTCATATGCGGTCCCGGGGGGAGACCCAGTACTTC.

The V and J genes are TRBV20-1 and TRBJ2-7; D uncertain. Trimming took 3 bases from V and 4 from J, leaving 7 bases between them. The germline V gene has CDR1 DFQATT and CDR2 SNEGSKA (reference sequence). The CDR3 length is 11 residues. The CDR3 loop is CSASLTYEQYF. CDR3 DNA sequence: TGCAGTGCTAGTCTGACTTACGAGCAGTACTTC.

This clonotype showed up just a few times. This chain joins TRBV28 and TRBJ2-7; D ambiguous. This CDR3 contains 15 residues. V was shortened by 1 base and J by 0 bases, with 10 bases between the two germline ends. Germline CDR1 MDHEN, CDR2 SYDVKM. CDR3 DNA: TGTGCCAGCAGTTTATCGGTTGGGGACTCCTACGAGCAGTACTTC. Translated: CASSLSVGDSYEQYF. Full variable domain (rest looked up from reference TRBV28 and TRBJ2-7): DVKVTQSSRYLVKRTGEKVFLECVQDMDHENMFWYRQDPGLGLRLIYFSYDVKMKEKGDIPEGYSVSREKKERFSLILESASTNQTSMYLCASSLSVGDSYEQYFGPGTRLTVT.

This clonotype was observed at least ten times. The chain recombines TRBV28 with TRBJ2-6; perhaps TRBD2 as D (6 bases). The germline V and J ends were trimmed by 10 bases and 1 base, with 11 bases remaining between them. CDR1 is MDHEN, CDR2 SYDVKM, per germline. The CDR3 runs to 14 residues. The CDR3 region is CATGGSSGANVLTF. As DNA, the CDR3 is TGTGCCACCGGGGGAAGTTCTGGGGCCAACGTCCTGACTTTC.

This clonotype was found many times. This chain joins TRBV28 and TRBJ2-7, with D hard to call. Trimming pared 6 bases from V and 4 bases from J, leaving 16 bases between. Germline CDR1 and CDR2: MDHEN and SYDVKM. The CDR3 has 14 amino acids. The CDR3, as DNA: TGTGCCAGCAGCCAGACTGGGTATTTGTACGAGCAGTACTTC. It codes for CASSQTGYLYEQYF.

The V gene is TRBV29-1, the J gene TRBJ2-5; 7 nucleotides agree with TRBD2. Per germline, CDR1 SQVTM and CDR2 ANQGSEA. CDR3 size: 11 residues. J gave up 11 bases and V 8 bases, and 11 bases lay outside the gene matches. In nucleotides, the CDR3 is TGCAGCAGCGGGATCGACAATGAGCAGTACTTC. Translated: CSSGIDNEQYF. The variable domain in full, with the rest retrieved from reference TRBV29-1 and TRBJ2-5, is SAVISQKPSRDICQRGTSLTIQCQVDSQVTMMFWYRQQPGQSLTLIATANQGSEATYESGFVIDKFPISRPNLTFSTLTVSNMSPEDSSIYLCSSGIDNEQYFGPGTRLLVL.

The V gene is TRBV6-5, the J gene TRBJ2-1; the match to TRBD2 covers 10 bases. CDR1 and CDR2 (germline): MNHEY, SVGAGI. The CDR3 has 15 amino acids. Trimming took 6 bases from V and 4 from J; bases not matched to a gene: 6. The CDR3 reads CASSVTSGTYNEQFF. The CDR3 DNA is TGTGCCAGCAGCGTCACTAGCGGGACATACAATGAGCAGTTCTTC.

The rearrangement links TRBV5-1 to TRBJ2-7, with 9 bases that match TRBD2. In germline, CDR1 is SGHRS, CDR2 YFSETQ. CDR3 length: 12 amino acids. CDR3 DNA sequence: TGCGCGTCCTCGCGGGAGGGCCACGAGCAGTACTTC. This gives the protein CASSREGHEQYF.

This clonotype was seen a handful of times. This chain links TRBV6-6 with TRBJ2-7; D may be TRBD1 (6 bases). Germline V CDR1 and CDR2: MNHNY, SVGAGI (reference sequence). Deletions cut 7 bases from V and 0 bases from J, with 13 bases between. This CDR3 region has 14 residues. CDR3 residues: CASTRTVSSYEQYF. The CDR3 region has the DNA TGTGCCAGCACAAGGACAGTCAGCTCCTACGAGCAGTACTTC.

The genes are TRBV6-6 and TRBJ2-7; D is possibly TRBD1 (6 bases). Trimming cost V 2 bases and J 6 bases, with 14 bases left between them. The germline CDR1 and CDR2 sequences are MNHNY and SVGAGI (reference sequence). The CDR3 has 14 amino acids. CDR3 region: CASSYLGTQGEQYF. CDR3 bases: TGTGCCAGCAGTTACCTTGGGACACAGGGCGAGCAGTACTTC.

This sequence joins TRBV5-1 and TRBJ2-3; 9 positions agree with TRBD2. The CDR3 runs to 16 residues. V shed 4 bases, J shed 4 bases, and the junction held 10 bases outside the gene matches. Germline V gene sequence: CDR1 SGHRS, CDR2 YFSETQ. The CDR3 loop reads CASSTGLARGADTQYF. CDR3 nucleotide sequence: TGCGCCAGCAGCACCGGACTAGCGAGGGGTGCAGATACGCAGTATTTT.

This clonotype occurred once. The rearrangement uses TRBV27 and TRBJ2-1; a weak D match, TRBD2 (6 bases). Trimming shortened V by 5 bases and J by 10 bases, and 18 bases separated the two germline ends. This CDR3 is 14 amino acids long. Looked up from germline, CDR1 is MNHEY and CDR2 is SMNVEV (reference sequence). This CDR3 is CASSEPGLAGEQFF. The CDR3, as DNA: TGTGCCAGCAGTGAACCGGGACTGGCTGGGGAGCAGTTCTTC.

This clonotype occurred once. The junction shows a germline mismatch at one end, possibly a read error. The CDR3 bases are TGTGCCGGCAGCTCCCCTGAGGGGGACTCCTACACAGATACGCAGTATTTT. As protein: CAGSSPEGDSYTDTQYF. The chain uses TRBV7-2 and TRBJ2-3; the D call may be TRBD1 or TRBD2 (6 bases each). This CDR3 is built from 17 residues. CDR1 and CDR2 from the germline V gene are SGHTA and FQGNSA.

The rearrangement links TRBV7-2 to TRBJ2-1; 9 bases are shared with TRBD2. Germline V gene lookup returns CDR1 SGHTA and CDR2 FQGNSA. This CDR3 region has 13 residues. With 5 bases clipped from V and 12 bases from J, the junction kept 8 bases outside the gene matches. CDR3 sequence: CASSLGTSLGQFF. The CDR3 coding sequence is TGTGCCAGCAGCCTTGGGACTAGCTTGGGGCAGTTCTTC.

The gene calls are TRBV10-3 and TRBJ2-5, with 8 bases lining up with TRBD2. Germline V gene lookup returns CDR1 ENHRY and CDR2 SYGVKD. The CDR3 has 13 residues. With 5 bases clipped from V and 5 bases from J, the junction kept 4 bases outside the gene matches. CDR3 nucleotide sequence: TGTGCCATCAGTACAGCGGGAGTGGAGACCCAGTACTTC. Its protein is CAISTAGVETQYF.

The chain links TRBV7-9 to TRBJ2-5; 7 positions match TRBD2. This CDR3 comprises 15 residues. The V gene's germline CDR1 is SEHNR and CDR2 FQNEAQ (reference sequence). J lost 1 base, V lost 2 bases, and 4 bases had no gene match. CDR3 coding DNA: TGTGCCAGCAGCTTAAATGGGGGGGTCCAAGAGACCCAGTACTTC. It encodes CASSLNGGVQETQYF.

The rearrangement links TRBV27 to TRBJ2-7; 10 bases match TRBD2. The ends lost 8 bases at V and 2 bases at J; junction bases unmatched: 15. The length of the CDR3 is 17 residues. Germline CDR1 MNHEY, CDR2 SMNVEV (reference sequence). The CDR3 nucleotides read TGTGCCAGCTCCCAGGCCAGCGGGAGGGCCGTGACCTACGAGCAGTACTTC. This gives the protein CASSQASGRAVTYEQYF.

The table lists this clonotype with a few counts. The CDR3 reads CASSSWVSYEQYF. CDR3 coding DNA: TGTGCCAGCAGCTCATGGGTCTCCTACGAGCAGTACTTC. This chain connects TRBV5-5 to TRBJ2-7; no firm D call. The V end lost 3 bases, the J end lost 0 bases, and 7 bases lay between the germline ends. CDR1 and CDR2 (germline): SGHKS, YYEKEE (reference sequence). This CDR3 is built from 13 residues.

This clonotype is a singleton in its sample. The chain employs TRBV18 and TRBJ2-1; TRBD2 matches at 7 bases. This CDR3 contains 14 residues. The V and J ends lost 6 bases and 5 bases, in that order; junction bases with no gene match: 7. The germline V gene encodes CDR1 KGHSH and CDR2 LQKENI. In DNA, the CDR3 is TGTGCCAGCTCGCCAAGGGAGGGAAACAATGAGCAGTTCTTC. The encoded protein is CASSPREGNNEQFF.

The rearrangement links TRBV6-2 or TRBV6-3 to TRBJ2-1; D remains unclear. V was cut by 2 bases and J by 2 bases, with 1 base left in between. Looked up from germline, CDR1 is MNHEY and CDR2 is SVGEGT. The length of the CDR3 is 12 residues. The CDR3, as DNA: TGTGCCAGCAGTTACACCTACAATGAGCAGTTCTTC. As protein: CASSYTYNEQFF.

The gene calls are TRBV20-1 and TRBJ2-1, with D possibly matching TRBD2 (6 bases). This CDR3 region has 15 residues. Germline values: CDR1 DFQATT, CDR2 SNEGSKA (reference sequence). The ends were cut back, 3 bases at V and 0 bases at J, with 12 bases in the middle. This CDR3 is CSARRDPSSYNEQFF. CDR3 in DNA: TGCAGTGCTAGGCGGGACCCCAGCTCCTACAATGAGCAGTTCTTC.

The chain joins TRBV28 to TRBJ2-5, with TRBD1 matching 12 bases. V was clipped by 5 bases and J by 4 bases; unmatched bases: 8. The CDR3 is made up of 16 amino acids. Germline-derived CDR1 and CDR2 are MDHEN and SYDVKM. In nucleotides, the CDR3 is TGTGCCAGCAGTCCAAATCCGGGACAGGGGGCAGAGACCCAGTACTTC. Amino acid sequence: CASSPNPGQGAETQYF.

This clonotype was picked up a small number of times. This chain uses TRBV29-1 with TRBJ1-2, with 8 nucleotides matching TRBD1. CDR3 size: 13 residues. Germline assignment: CDR1 SQVTM and CDR2 ANQGSEA. V trimming: 6 bases; J trimming: 1 base; junction bases outside the gene matches: 4. In DNA, the CDR3 is TGCAGCGTCTCCGGACAGGGTAACTATGGCTACACCTTC. This codes for CSVSGQGNYGYTF.